Below are 19 T cell receptor beta chains sequenced from a single sample in a study of shared clonotypes between healthy human individuals. Produced via immunoSEQ multiplex PCR; TCRdb's table is partial and in-frame only. The sample comprises around 2.1 million clones, 85% to 95% of which are singletons, and 1.7% rests with the top ten. Naive CD8 cells, CD45RO-negative and positively selected for CCR7, excluded terminally differentiated effector memory CD45RA+ cells. Sequenced material: naive CD8+ T cells from PBMCs. These receptor sequences come from a man in his late teens or twenties in good health. Some clones in this sample may be carry-over from other donors' samples.

The chain has TRBV5-4 and TRBJ1-2; TRBD1 matches at 8 bases. In germline, CDR1 is SGHNT, CDR2 YYREEE (reference sequence). V was clipped by 4 bases and J by 6 bases; unmatched bases: 11. The length of the CDR3 is 15 residues. Here the CDR3 DNA reads TGTGCCAGCAGCCACATACTGACAGGGGAGGATGGCTACACCTTC. Translation: CASSHILTGEDGYTF. Full variable domain (missing parts from reference TRBV5-4 and TRBJ1-2): ETGVTQSPTHLIKTRGQQVTLRCSSQSGHNTVSWYQQALGQGPQFIFQYYREEENGRGNFPPRFSGLQFPNYSSELNVNALELDDSALYLCASSHILTGEDGYTFGSGTRLTVV.

This clone was found a few times. This chain connects TRBV5-1 to TRBJ2-1; 8 bases are a match to TRBD2. The junction had 7 bases not matched to a gene; V was cut back by 4 bases and J by 1 base. CDR1 SGHRS and CDR2 YFSETQ come from the germline V gene. CDR3 length: 16 amino acids. CDR3 nucleotide sequence: TGCGCCAGCAGCCCCAGCGGGAGAGAATCCTACAATGAGCAGTTCTTC. This encodes CASSPSGRESYNEQFF.

In its sample, this clone was seen a few times. Other DNA variants within this sample encode the same CDR3. The rearrangement uses TRBV7-9 and TRBJ1-1; D not resolved. In germline, CDR1 is SEHNR, CDR2 FQNEAQ (reference sequence). The CDR3 spans 14 residues. Between the trimmed V and J ends, which lost 1 base and 2 bases, there was a span of 8 bases. The DNA of the CDR3 is TGTGCCAGCAGCTTAGGCGGAGCTAACACTGAAGCTTTCTTT. This gives the protein CASSLGGANTEAFF.

V and J are TRBV28 and TRBJ1-1, with a possible D match to TRBD1 (5 bases). The CDR3 is made up of 14 amino acids. Per the germline V gene, CDR1 is MDHEN and CDR2 is SYDVKM. V lost 2 bases and J lost 6, with 13 bases in between. DNA for the CDR3: TGTGCCAGCAGTTTAGGGGGGAGAACTCCTGAAGCTTTCTTT. Protein sequence: CASSLGGRTPEAFF. The full variable domain, rest sourced from reference TRBV28 and TRBJ1-1, is DVKVTQSSRYLVKRTGEKVFLECVQDMDHENMFWYRQDPGLGLRLIYFSYDVKMKEKGDIPEGYSVSREKKERFSLILESASTNQTSMYLCASSLGGRTPEAFFGQGTRLTVV.

The rearrangement uses TRBV4-1 and TRBJ2-7; perhaps TRBD2 as D (6 bases). Trimming removed 1 base from V and 5 bases from J, with 15 bases in between. The CDR3 has 15 residues. In germline, CDR1 is MGHRA, CDR2 YSYEKL. The DNA of the CDR3 is TGCGCCAGCAGCCAAGGGGGCGGGGTAAGGAACGAGCAGTACTTC. It specifies CASSQGGGVRNEQYF.

This chain joins TRBV4-1 and TRBJ2-3, with 7 bases that match TRBD2. The CDR3 spans 16 residues. V shed 0 bases, J shed 2 bases, and the junction held 5 bases outside the gene matches. CDR1 and CDR2 (germline): MGHRA, YSYEKL. The CDR3 sequence: CASSQDWGGFTDTQYF. The CDR3 DNA follows: TGCGCCAGCAGCCAAGATTGGGGGGGTTTCACAGATACGCAGTATTTT.

V is TRBV27 and J is TRBJ2-7; 8 bases match TRBD1. Trimming took 5 bases from V and 5 from J; bases not matched to a gene: 11. This CDR3 region has 15 residues. CDR1 and CDR2 from the germline V gene are MNHEY and SMNVEV (reference sequence). CDR3 DNA sequence: TGTGCCAGCAGTCAGGACAGGGCGGGAATCAACGAGCAGTACTTC. Its translation: CASSQDRAGINEQYF.

The chain is built from TRBV4-1 and TRBJ1-1; D is possibly TRBD1 (6 bases). CDR1 MGHRA and CDR2 YSYEKL come from the germline V gene. The CDR3 is 18 residues long. The V gene lost 2 bases and the J gene lost 0 bases, with 19 bases spanning the gap. CDR3 protein: CASSQYTGTRVLNTEAFF. DNA of the CDR3: TGCGCCAGCAGCCAATATACCGGGACAAGGGTCCTGAACACTGAAGCTTTCTTT.

This clone has only one observation. The CDR3 loop is CASSARDSYEQYF. The CDR3, as DNA: TGTGCCAGCAGCGCCCGGGACAGCTACGAGCAGTACTTC. This rearrangement joins TRBV7-2 to TRBJ2-7; TRBD1 agrees at 7 bases. The CDR3 sequence is 13 residues long. Losses at the gene ends were 5 bases for V and 3 bases for J; bases not matched to a gene: 4. Germline values: CDR1 SGHTA, CDR2 FQGNSA.

V usage is TRBV15 and J usage is TRBJ2-2; possibly TRBD1 for D (5 bases). V was trimmed by 5 bases and J by 5 bases, leaving 9 bases between them. CDR3 size: 13 residues. Per germline, CDR1 LNHNV and CDR2 YYDKDF (reference sequence). The CDR3 sequence: CATSPRVTGELFF. CDR3 sequence (DNA): TGTGCCACCAGCCCCAGGGTGACCGGGGAGCTGTTTTTT.

The J gene is TRBJ1-2, the V gene TRBV5-8, with TRBD1 identical over 9 bases. Trimming at V came to 1 base and at J to 4 bases, leaving 8 bases not matched to a gene. The CDR3 sequence is 16 residues long. Germline CDR1 reads SGHTS; CDR2 reads YDEGEE. The CDR3 DNA follows: TGTGCCAGCAGCTTGTTGGCAGGACAGGGGTCCTATGGCTACACCTTC. Translating gives CASSLLAGQGSYGYTF.

Written as DNA, the CDR3 is TGTGCCAGCTCACTTCGAGCGGGACCCTACAATGAGCAGTTCTTC. Translation: CASSLRAGPYNEQFF. The J gene is TRBJ2-1, the V gene TRBV18; 7 bases map to TRBD2. Germline V CDR1 and CDR2: KGHSH, LQKENI. The V segment lost 4 bases and the J segment 2 bases; nucleotides outside the gene matches: 5. The CDR3 loop spans 15 amino acids.

The genes are TRBV9 and TRBJ2-7; a possible D gene is TRBD2 (5 bases). The CDR3 is 13 amino acids. Germline V gene data show CDR1 as SGDLS and CDR2 as YYNGEE. The germline V and J ends were trimmed by 4 bases and 6 bases, with 14 bases remaining between them. In DNA form, the CDR3 reads TGTGCCAGCAGCAGCGGAGGTTTTGGCGAGCAGTACTTC. It yields the protein CASSSGGFGEQYF.

As to this clone: Different DNA sequences within this sample yield the same CDR3. The chain carries TRBV9 and TRBJ2-7; TRBD2 is a possible D gene (6 bases). CDR3 length: 14 residues. V gave up 3 bases and J gave up 2 bases, with 12 bases separating them. Germline lookup yields CDR1 SGDLS and CDR2 YYNGEE. CDR3 bases: TGTGCCAGCAGCGCCGGGGGAGGTGCCTACGAGCAGTACTTC. Encoded protein: CASSAGGGAYEQYF.

This chain joins TRBV29-1 and TRBJ2-5, with 7 bases lining up with TRBD2. This CDR3 has 13 amino acids. Germline V lookup: CDR1 SQVTM, CDR2 ANQGSEA. The ends lost 6 bases at V and 2 bases at J; junction bases unmatched: 6. In DNA, the CDR3 is TGCAGCGTCCCGAGCGGGGTACAAGAGACCCAGTACTTC. It translates to CSVPSGVQETQYF.

The chain carries TRBV4-1 and TRBJ2-5; D is unclear. The germline V and J ends were trimmed by 0 bases and 5 bases, with 13 bases remaining between them. The CDR3 spans 15 residues. Germline CDR1 is MGHRA and CDR2 is YSYEKL. The CDR3 protein is CASSQDGSSRETQYF. The CDR3 coding sequence is TGCGCCAGCAGCCAAGACGGTTCTAGTAGGGAGACCCAGTACTTC.

The gene calls are TRBV2 and TRBJ2-2; D gene unclear. Germline V gene sequence: CDR1 SNHLY, CDR2 FYNNEI. Trimming shortened V by 3 bases and J by 7 bases, and 6 bases separated the two germline ends. The CDR3 consists of 12 residues. CDR3 in amino acids: CASSEKVGELFF. CDR3 DNA sequence: TGTGCCAGCAGTGAGAAGGTCGGGGAGCTGTTTTTT.

The rearrangement joins TRBV10-3 to TRBJ2-2, with 8 bases aligning to TRBD1. The CDR3 is made up of 17 amino acids. V was clipped by 5 bases and J by 1 base; unmatched bases: 9. Germline CDR1 is ENHRY and CDR2 is SYGVKD. The CDR3 spells CAISPLLGQGNTGELFF. CDR3 bases: TGTGCCATCAGTCCCCTTCTCGGACAGGGGAACACCGGGGAGCTGTTTTTT.

V gene TRBV7-9 combines with J gene TRBJ2-3; D not resolved. CDR1 is SEHNR, CDR2 FQNEAQ, per germline (reference sequence). This CDR3 is built from 14 residues. V lost 0 bases and J 4 bases, leaving 8 bases between the germline ends. CDR3: CASSLAIGADTQYF. The DNA for the CDR3 is TGTGCCAGCAGCTTAGCCATCGGAGCAGATACGCAGTATTTT.